These 10 T cell receptor beta chains came from one sample sequenced in a study of T cell responses to AZD1222 COVID-19 vaccine. Using immunoSEQ multiplex PCR, the repertoire was profiled, and TCRdb retains in-frame clones only, with some absent. The sample includes about 110,000 clones, 87% seen only once; the top ten take 4% to 6%. This material consisted of peripheral blood, taken on day 0 of AZD1222 vaccination. Source of these receptors: an adult in good health.

The DNA of the CDR3 is TGTGCCAGCAGTGAAGCAGGCCCCTCCACCTACAATGAGCAGTTCTTC. Residues: CASSEAGPSTYNEQFF. The chain joins TRBV2 to TRBJ2-1, with unresolved D. From germline, CDR1 is SNHLY and CDR2 FYNNEI. The CDR3 is 16 residues long. V lost 0 bases, J lost 2 bases, and 11 bases lay in between. The variable domain in full, with the rest retrieved from reference TRBV2 and TRBJ2-1, is EPEVTQTPSHQVTQMGQEVILRCVPISNHLYFYWYRQILGQKVEFLVSFYNNEISEKSEIFDDQFSVERPDGSNFTLKIRSTKLEDSAMYFCASSEAGPSTYNEQFFGPGTRLTVL.

J is TRBJ2-3 and V is TRBV30; no clear D. Germline V gene data show CDR1 as GTSNPN and CDR2 as SVGIG (reference sequence). Deletions cut 4 bases from V and 0 bases from J, with 11 bases between. The CDR3 extends over 14 amino acids. The CDR3 spells CAWNPPQSTDTQYF. The CDR3 region has the DNA TGTGCCTGGAATCCCCCCCAGAGCACAGATACGCAGTATTTT.

V is TRBV28 and J is TRBJ1-2; 9 bases align to TRBD1. Germline loops: CDR1 MDHEN, CDR2 SYDVKM. The V and J ends lost 3 bases and 6 bases, in that order; junction bases with no gene match: 5. The CDR3 loop spans 14 amino acids. The CDR3: CASSLGQGLHGYTF. The CDR3 bases are TGTGCCAGCAGTTTGGGACAGGGCTTACATGGCTACACCTTC.

This clone was seen more than once but under ten times. The chain links TRBV21-1 to TRBJ1-4; the table's D gene call, TRBD1, was not cross checked with the DNA. TRBV21-1 corresponds to a pseudogene. CDR3 length: 16 amino acids. The CDR3 sequence is CASSKEKSPGGEKLFF. CDR3 bases: TGTGCCAGCAGCAAAGAGAAAAGCCCAGGGGGTGAAAAACTGTTTTTT.

The chain employs TRBV24-1 and TRBJ2-3, with a weak D call TRBD2 (6 bases). Germline CDR1 KGHDR, CDR2 SFDVKD. The length of the CDR3 is 15 residues. Trimming took 4 bases from V and 4 from J, leaving 14 bases between them. Here the CDR3 DNA reads TGTGCCACCAGTGAAGGCGGGGCCTCCGCAGATACGCAGTATTTT. It yields the protein CATSEGGASADTQYF.

This chain uses TRBV18 with TRBJ1-1; D is perhaps TRBD1 (5 bases). The V gene's germline CDR1 is KGHSH and CDR2 LQKENI. Trimming removed 0 bases at V and 0 bases at J, with 8 bases between. CDR3 length: 15 amino acids. The CDR3, as DNA: TGTGCCAGCTCACCACCTCCAGGGATGAACACTGAAGCTTTCTTT. Translating gives CASSPPPGMNTEAFF.

The chain combines TRBV6-2 or TRBV6-3 with TRBJ2-7; D is possibly TRBD2 (6 bases). The CDR3 consists of 13 residues. V lost 6 bases and J 4 bases, leaving 13 bases between the germline ends. Germline values: CDR1 MNHEY, CDR2 SVGEGT. The CDR3 region has the DNA TGTGCCAGCAGCCTGGGGAGGTATTACGAGCAGTACTTC. Its protein is CASSLGRYYEQYF.

The V and J genes are TRBV6-5 and TRBJ2-7; a possible D gene is TRBD2 (6 bases). Germline lookup yields CDR1 MNHEY and CDR2 SVGAGI. This CDR3 is 14 amino acids long. The V gene lost 6 bases and the J gene lost 2 bases, with 14 bases spanning the gap. The CDR3 DNA sequence: TGTGCCAGCAGGGCGGGATTTAGAGCCTACGAGCAGTACTTC. Residues: CASRAGFRAYEQYF.

The chain couples TRBV28 to TRBJ2-7; 8 nucleotides agree with TRBD2. The CDR3 runs to 16 residues. Per the germline V gene, CDR1 is MDHEN and CDR2 is SYDVKM. Trimming at V came to 6 bases and at J to 4 bases, leaving 14 bases not matched to a gene. The CDR3 sequence is CASSPYGLALSYEQYF. CDR3 bases: TGTGCCAGCAGCCCCTATGGACTAGCCCTCTCTTACGAGCAGTACTTC.

V is TRBV7-9 and J is TRBJ2-7; 9 bases match TRBD2. Germline V gene data show CDR1 as SEHNR and CDR2 as FQNEAQ (reference sequence). The CDR3 extends over 16 amino acids. V was clipped by 6 bases and J by 2 bases; unmatched bases: 11. The CDR3 reads CASSPAQASGAYEQYF. CDR3 DNA sequence: TGTGCCAGCAGTCCAGCACAGGCTAGCGGGGCCTACGAGCAGTACTTC. The variable domain in full, with the rest retrieved from reference TRBV7-9 and TRBJ2-7, is DTGVSQNPRHKITKRGQNVTFRCDPISEHNRLYWYRQTLGQGPEFLTYFQNEAQLEKSRLLSDRFSAERPKGSFSTLEIQRTEQGDSAMYLCASSPAQASGAYEQYFGPGTRLTVT.